The entry below describes one TCR beta chain. The sample has other DNA sequences that encode this CDR3 too. Here immunoSEQ multiplex PCR was the method, and the copy in TCRdb shows in-frame clones only, minus some. The sample holds about 24,000 clones; approximately 80% are singletons and the top ten take 15% to 17%. The sample comes from a study of T cell changes during pregnancy in multiple sclerosis. CDR3 length: 12 residues. Germline V lookup: CDR1 MNHNS, CDR2 SASEGT. Trimming pared 6 bases from V and 6 bases from J, leaving 11 bases between. This TCR came from a female donor in good health, enrolled as a control in a pregnancy study. Sample: CD8+ T cells from peripheral blood mononuclear cells, taken in the first trimester of pregnancy. J is TRBJ1-1 and V is TRBV6-1; D may be TRBD1 (5 bases). CDR3: CASSTRGAEAFF. The DNA of the CDR3 is TGTGCCAGCAGCACCCGGGGGGCTGAAGCTTTCTTT.